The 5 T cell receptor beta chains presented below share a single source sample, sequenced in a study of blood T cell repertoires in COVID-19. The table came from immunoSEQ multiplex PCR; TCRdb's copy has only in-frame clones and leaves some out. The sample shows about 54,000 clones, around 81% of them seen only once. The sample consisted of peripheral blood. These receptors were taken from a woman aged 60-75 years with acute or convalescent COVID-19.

DNA of the CDR3: TGTGCCAGCAGCGTCCAAGCCGGGGAGACCCAGTACTTC. Translated: CASSVQAGETQYF. The chain has TRBV12-3 or TRBV12-4 and TRBJ2-5, with D unclear. This CDR3 has 13 residues. Trimming took off 6 bases at V and 5 bases at J, with 13 bases between the two ends.

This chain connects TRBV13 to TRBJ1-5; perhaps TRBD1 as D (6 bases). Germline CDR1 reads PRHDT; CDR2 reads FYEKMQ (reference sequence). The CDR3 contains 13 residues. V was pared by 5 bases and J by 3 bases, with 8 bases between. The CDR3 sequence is CASSQGPNQPQHF. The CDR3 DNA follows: TGTGCCAGCAGCCAGGGGCCCAATCAGCCCCAGCATTTT.

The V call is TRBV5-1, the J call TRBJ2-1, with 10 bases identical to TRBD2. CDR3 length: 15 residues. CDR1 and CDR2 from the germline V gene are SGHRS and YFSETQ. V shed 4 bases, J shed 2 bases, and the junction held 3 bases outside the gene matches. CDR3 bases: TGCGCCAGCAGCGTAAGCGGGGGGGCCTACAATGAGCAGTTCTTC. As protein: CASSVSGGAYNEQFF.

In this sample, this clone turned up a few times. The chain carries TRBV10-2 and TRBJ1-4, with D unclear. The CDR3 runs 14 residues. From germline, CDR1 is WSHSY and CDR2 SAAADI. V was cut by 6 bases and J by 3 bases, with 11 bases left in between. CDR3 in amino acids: CASRTPVANEKLFF. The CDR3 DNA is TGCGCCAGCAGGACACCTGTTGCTAATGAAAAACTGTTTTTT.

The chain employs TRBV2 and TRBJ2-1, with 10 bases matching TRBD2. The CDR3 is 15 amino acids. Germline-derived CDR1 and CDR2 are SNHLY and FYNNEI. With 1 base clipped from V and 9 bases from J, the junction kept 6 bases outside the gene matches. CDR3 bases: TGTGCCAGCAGTGAAGAAGCGGGGGGGAGGAGTGAGCAGTTCTTC. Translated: CASSEEAGGRSEQFF.